In its sample, the clone carrying this T cell receptor (beta chain) was seen a few times. Unique molecular identifiers were incorporated into the prepared TCRbeta library. MiXCR, applied by TCRdb to the PCR reads, yields one record per CDR3 protein. Seen here are 300,000 to 400,000 distinct CDR3 sequences, 10% to 15% observed once, and the top ten hold 3.5% to 4.5%. CDR3 size: 16 residues. In germline, CDR1 is SEHNR, CDR2 FQNEAQ (reference sequence). With 8 bases clipped from V and 4 bases from J, the junction kept 15 bases outside the gene matches. This sample was taken from a study of T-cell reconstitution after alpha-beta-depleted transplantation in children.

The chain combines TRBV7-9 with TRBJ2-7, with 9 bases aligning to TRBD2. This TCR came from a human donor who donated a stem cell graft to a child with Fanconi anemia. The source material was PBMCs, sampled from the stem cell graft. CDR3 loop: CASEGSRRGGSYEQYF. In DNA, the CDR3 is TGTGCCAGCGAGGGATCGAGGCGGGGGGGAAGTTACGAGCAGTACTTC.